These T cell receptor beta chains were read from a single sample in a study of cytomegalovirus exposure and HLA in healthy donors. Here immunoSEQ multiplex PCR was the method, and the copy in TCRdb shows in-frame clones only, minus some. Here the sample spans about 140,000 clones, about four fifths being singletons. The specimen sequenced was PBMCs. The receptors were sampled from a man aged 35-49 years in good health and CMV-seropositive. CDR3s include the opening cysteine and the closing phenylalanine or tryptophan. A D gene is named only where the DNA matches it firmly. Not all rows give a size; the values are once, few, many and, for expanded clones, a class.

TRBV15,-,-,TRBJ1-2,CATSLPTTGRAYGYTF,TGTGCCACCAGCCTTCCTACTACAGGGCGGGCCTATGGCTACACCTTC
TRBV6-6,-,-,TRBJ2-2,CASSYALSAGELFF,TGTGCCAGCAGTTACGCGCTATCTGCCGGGGAGCTGTTTTTT
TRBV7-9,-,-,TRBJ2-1,CASSPRAAGVYNEQFF,TGTGCCAGCAGCCCACGAGCAGCGGGCGTCTACAATGAGCAGTTCTTC
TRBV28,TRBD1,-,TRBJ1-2,CASSVITGEANYGYTF,TGTGCCAGCAGTGTCATAACAGGGGAAGCTAACTATGGCTACACCTTC
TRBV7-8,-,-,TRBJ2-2,CASRPTLRGLNTGELFF,TGTGCCAGCAGGCCAACTCTTAGGGGTTTGAACACCGGGGAGCTGTTTTTT
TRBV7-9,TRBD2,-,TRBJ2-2,CASSTTGLAVNTGELFF,TGTGCCAGCAGCACCACCGGCCTAGCGGTAAACACCGGGGAGCTGTTTTTT
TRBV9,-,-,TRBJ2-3,CASSPQSTDTQYF,TGTGCCAGCAGCCCCCAAAGCACAGATACGCAGTATTTT
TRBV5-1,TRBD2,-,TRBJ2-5,CASSLALAGRAQYF,TGCGCCAGCAGCTTGGCTCTAGCGGGAAGGGCCCAGTACTTC
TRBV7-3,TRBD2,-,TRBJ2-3,CASSASGGAADTQYF,TGTGCCAGCAGCGCTAGCGGGGGGGCCGCCGATACGCAGTATTTT
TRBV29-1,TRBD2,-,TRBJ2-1,CSVEVGRGESYNEQFF,TGCAGCGTTGAAGTGGGGCGGGGGGAATCCTACAATGAGCAGTTCTTC
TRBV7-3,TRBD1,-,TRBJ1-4,CASSLGGKGEKLFF,TGTGCCAGCAGTTTAGGGGGCAAGGGAGAAAAACTGTTTTTT
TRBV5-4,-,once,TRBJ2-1,CASSGTPREQFF,TGTGCCAGCAGCGGAACACCGCGGGAGCAGTTCTTC
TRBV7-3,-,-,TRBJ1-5,CASSRERGQPQHF,TGTGCCAGCAGCCGGGAGCGGGGACAGCCCCAGCATTTT
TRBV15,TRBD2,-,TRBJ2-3,CATETTSGSRNTQYF,TGTGCCACCGAAACGACTAGCGGGTCCCGCAATACGCAGTATTTT
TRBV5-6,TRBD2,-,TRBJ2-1,CASSKLAGPLANEQFF,TGTGCCAGCAGCAAATTAGCGGGCCCCCTCGCGAATGAGCAGTTCTTC
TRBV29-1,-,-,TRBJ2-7,CSVTVTGPPYEQYF,TGCAGCGTTACCGTAACAGGTCCCCCCTACGAGCAGTACTTC
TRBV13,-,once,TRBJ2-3,CASSLTSSDTQYF,TGTGCCAGCAGCTTAACTAGTTCAGATACGCAGTATTTT
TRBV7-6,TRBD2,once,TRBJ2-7,CASSFSGNSYEQYF,TGTGCCAGCAGCTTTAGCGGGAACTCCTACGAGCAGTACTTC
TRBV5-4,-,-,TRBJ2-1,CASSFGDNNEQFF,TGTGCCAGCAGCTTCGGGGATAACAATGAGCAGTTCTTC
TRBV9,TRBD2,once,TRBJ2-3,CASSGILAGDTDTQYF,TGTGCCAGCAGCGGAATACTAGCGGGGGACACAGATACGCAGTATTTT
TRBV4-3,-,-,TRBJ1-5,CASSPRKGVGNQPQHF,TGCGCCAGCAGTCCCAGGAAGGGGGTCGGGAATCAGCCCCAGCATTTT
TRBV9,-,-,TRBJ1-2,CASSPRAGTDGYTF,TGTGCCAGCAGCCCTCGTGCGGGGACGGATGGCTACACCTTC
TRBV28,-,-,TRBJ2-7,CASSRGDKAYEQYF,TGTGCCAGCAGTCGGGGGGACAAAGCCTACGAGCAGTACTTC
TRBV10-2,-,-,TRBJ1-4,CASSDRTTNEKLFF,TGCGCCAGCAGTGACAGAACAACTAATGAAAAACTGTTTTTT
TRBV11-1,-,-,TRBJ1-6,CASSLLSGDSPLHF,TGTGCCAGCAGCTTACTGAGTGGAGATTCACCCCTCCACTTT
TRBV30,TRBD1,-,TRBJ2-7,CAWTRDRGYEQYF,TGTGCCTGGACCCGGGACAGGGGCTACGAGCAGTACTTC
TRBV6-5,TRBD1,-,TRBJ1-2,CASIRGQGDGYTF,TGTGCCAGCATTCGCGGACAGGGCGATGGCTACACCTTC
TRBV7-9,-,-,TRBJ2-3,CASRGRFSTDTQYF,TGTGCCAGCAGGGGCAGGTTTAGCACAGATACGCAGTATTTT
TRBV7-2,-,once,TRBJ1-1,CASSWLGSEAFF,TGTGCCAGCAGCTGGCTGGGGAGTGAAGCTTTCTTT
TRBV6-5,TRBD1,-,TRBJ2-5,CASSYGQGTGFAQYF,TGTGCCAGCAGTTACGGACAGGGGACTGGATTTGCCCAGTACTTC
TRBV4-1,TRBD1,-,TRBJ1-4,CASSQVTGTNEKLFF,TGCGCCAGCAGCCAAGTGACAGGGACGAATGAAAAACTGTTTTTT
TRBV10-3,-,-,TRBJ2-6,CAISPMQGSNSGANVLTF,TGTGCCATCAGTCCCATGCAGGGGTCCAACTCTGGGGCCAACGTCCTGACTTTC
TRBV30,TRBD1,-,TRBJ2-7,CAWSAGQGIYEQYF,TGTGCCTGGAGTGCCGGACAGGGGATCTACGAGCAGTACTTC
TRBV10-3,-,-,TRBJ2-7,CAISGQAYEQYF,TGTGCCATCAGTGGCCAGGCCTACGAGCAGTACTTC
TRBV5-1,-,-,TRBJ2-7,CASSLDGATLYEQYF,TGCGCCAGCAGCTTGGATGGGGCTACGCTCTACGAGCAGTACTTC
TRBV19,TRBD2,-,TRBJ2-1,CASSILAGVINEQFF,TGTGCCAGTAGTATACTAGCGGGAGTTATAAATGAGCAGTTCTTC
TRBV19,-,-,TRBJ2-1,CASSINALSEQFF,TGTGCCAGTAGTATAAATGCACTTAGCGAGCAGTTCTTC